Presented here are 6 T cell receptor beta chains from one specimen sequenced in a study of T cells in Graves' hyperthyroidism and ophthalmopathy. RNA transcripts served as the template for amplifying TCR beta CDR3 regions. The TCR CDR3 was amplified in a first-round RT-PCR using the HTBI primer set. TCRdb reprocessed the multiplex PCR reads with MiXCR, giving one entry per CDR3 protein. The sample has hundreds of thousands of distinct CDR3 sequences, more than 12% seen once. The specimen sequenced was blood. These receptor sequences come from a woman aged 50 to 60 with Graves' ophthalmopathy.

The V and J genes are TRBV27 and TRBJ1-2; TRBD1 matches at 8 bases. CDR1 is MNHEY, CDR2 SMNVEV, per germline (reference sequence). With V trimmed by 7 bases and J by 5 bases, 12 bases remained unmatched. The CDR3 sequence is 15 residues long. CDR3 protein: CASTRADRAPYGYTF. The CDR3 coding sequence is TGTGCCAGCACACGAGCGGACAGGGCCCCTTATGGCTACACCTTC.

This clonotype was counted at least ten times. The CDR3 DNA reads as TGTGCCAGCTCACCTGGACAACTATACAATGAGCAGTTCTTC. It encodes CASSPGQLYNEQFF. The chain carries TRBV18 and TRBJ2-1; tentative D call: TRBD1 (5 bases). The V gene lost 3 bases and the J gene lost 4 bases, with 10 bases spanning the gap. This CDR3 is 14 amino acids long. Germline V gene data show CDR1 as KGHSH and CDR2 as LQKENI.

This clonotype was observed at least ten times. This sequence joins TRBV5-1 and TRBJ1-4, with 9 bases identical to TRBD1. The CDR3 runs to 16 residues. V lost 5 bases, J lost 6 bases, and 11 bases stayed unmatched. Germline CDR1 SGHRS, CDR2 YFSETQ. The CDR3 coding sequence is TGCGCCAGCAGGAAACAGGGGGCGATCCTTGATGAAAAACTGTTTTTT. Protein: CASRKQGAILDEKLFF.

The chain employs TRBV12-3 or TRBV12-4 and TRBJ1-3; tentative D call: TRBD1 (5 bases). V shed 8 bases and J shed 1 base, with 12 bases lying between them. CDR3 size: 14 residues. The CDR3 reads CASFQGGSGNTIYF. CDR3 DNA: TGTGCCAGCTTTCAGGGTGGATCTGGAAACACCATATATTTT.

The V call is TRBV20-1, the J call TRBJ2-7; 13 positions agree with TRBD2. Germline values: CDR1 DFQATT, CDR2 SNEGSKA (reference sequence). V shed 0 bases and J 5 bases; nucleotides not matched to a gene: 10. The CDR3 is made up of 17 amino acids. The CDR3 region has the DNA TGCAGTGCTAGAGAACAGACTAGCGGGAGGAGTGCCCACGAGCAGTACTTC. Translated: CSAREQTSGRSAHEQYF.

V is TRBV20-1 and J is TRBJ2-1, with TRBD2 matching over 10 bases. CDR1 is DFQATT and CDR2 is SNEGSKA in the germline V gene (reference sequence). V shed 3 bases and J 6 bases; nucleotides not matched to a gene: 11. The CDR3 runs 16 residues. CDR3 protein: CSASSSLAGEVNEQFF. CDR3 nucleotides: TGCAGTGCTAGCTCTTCCCTAGCGGGAGAGGTCAATGAGCAGTTCTTC.